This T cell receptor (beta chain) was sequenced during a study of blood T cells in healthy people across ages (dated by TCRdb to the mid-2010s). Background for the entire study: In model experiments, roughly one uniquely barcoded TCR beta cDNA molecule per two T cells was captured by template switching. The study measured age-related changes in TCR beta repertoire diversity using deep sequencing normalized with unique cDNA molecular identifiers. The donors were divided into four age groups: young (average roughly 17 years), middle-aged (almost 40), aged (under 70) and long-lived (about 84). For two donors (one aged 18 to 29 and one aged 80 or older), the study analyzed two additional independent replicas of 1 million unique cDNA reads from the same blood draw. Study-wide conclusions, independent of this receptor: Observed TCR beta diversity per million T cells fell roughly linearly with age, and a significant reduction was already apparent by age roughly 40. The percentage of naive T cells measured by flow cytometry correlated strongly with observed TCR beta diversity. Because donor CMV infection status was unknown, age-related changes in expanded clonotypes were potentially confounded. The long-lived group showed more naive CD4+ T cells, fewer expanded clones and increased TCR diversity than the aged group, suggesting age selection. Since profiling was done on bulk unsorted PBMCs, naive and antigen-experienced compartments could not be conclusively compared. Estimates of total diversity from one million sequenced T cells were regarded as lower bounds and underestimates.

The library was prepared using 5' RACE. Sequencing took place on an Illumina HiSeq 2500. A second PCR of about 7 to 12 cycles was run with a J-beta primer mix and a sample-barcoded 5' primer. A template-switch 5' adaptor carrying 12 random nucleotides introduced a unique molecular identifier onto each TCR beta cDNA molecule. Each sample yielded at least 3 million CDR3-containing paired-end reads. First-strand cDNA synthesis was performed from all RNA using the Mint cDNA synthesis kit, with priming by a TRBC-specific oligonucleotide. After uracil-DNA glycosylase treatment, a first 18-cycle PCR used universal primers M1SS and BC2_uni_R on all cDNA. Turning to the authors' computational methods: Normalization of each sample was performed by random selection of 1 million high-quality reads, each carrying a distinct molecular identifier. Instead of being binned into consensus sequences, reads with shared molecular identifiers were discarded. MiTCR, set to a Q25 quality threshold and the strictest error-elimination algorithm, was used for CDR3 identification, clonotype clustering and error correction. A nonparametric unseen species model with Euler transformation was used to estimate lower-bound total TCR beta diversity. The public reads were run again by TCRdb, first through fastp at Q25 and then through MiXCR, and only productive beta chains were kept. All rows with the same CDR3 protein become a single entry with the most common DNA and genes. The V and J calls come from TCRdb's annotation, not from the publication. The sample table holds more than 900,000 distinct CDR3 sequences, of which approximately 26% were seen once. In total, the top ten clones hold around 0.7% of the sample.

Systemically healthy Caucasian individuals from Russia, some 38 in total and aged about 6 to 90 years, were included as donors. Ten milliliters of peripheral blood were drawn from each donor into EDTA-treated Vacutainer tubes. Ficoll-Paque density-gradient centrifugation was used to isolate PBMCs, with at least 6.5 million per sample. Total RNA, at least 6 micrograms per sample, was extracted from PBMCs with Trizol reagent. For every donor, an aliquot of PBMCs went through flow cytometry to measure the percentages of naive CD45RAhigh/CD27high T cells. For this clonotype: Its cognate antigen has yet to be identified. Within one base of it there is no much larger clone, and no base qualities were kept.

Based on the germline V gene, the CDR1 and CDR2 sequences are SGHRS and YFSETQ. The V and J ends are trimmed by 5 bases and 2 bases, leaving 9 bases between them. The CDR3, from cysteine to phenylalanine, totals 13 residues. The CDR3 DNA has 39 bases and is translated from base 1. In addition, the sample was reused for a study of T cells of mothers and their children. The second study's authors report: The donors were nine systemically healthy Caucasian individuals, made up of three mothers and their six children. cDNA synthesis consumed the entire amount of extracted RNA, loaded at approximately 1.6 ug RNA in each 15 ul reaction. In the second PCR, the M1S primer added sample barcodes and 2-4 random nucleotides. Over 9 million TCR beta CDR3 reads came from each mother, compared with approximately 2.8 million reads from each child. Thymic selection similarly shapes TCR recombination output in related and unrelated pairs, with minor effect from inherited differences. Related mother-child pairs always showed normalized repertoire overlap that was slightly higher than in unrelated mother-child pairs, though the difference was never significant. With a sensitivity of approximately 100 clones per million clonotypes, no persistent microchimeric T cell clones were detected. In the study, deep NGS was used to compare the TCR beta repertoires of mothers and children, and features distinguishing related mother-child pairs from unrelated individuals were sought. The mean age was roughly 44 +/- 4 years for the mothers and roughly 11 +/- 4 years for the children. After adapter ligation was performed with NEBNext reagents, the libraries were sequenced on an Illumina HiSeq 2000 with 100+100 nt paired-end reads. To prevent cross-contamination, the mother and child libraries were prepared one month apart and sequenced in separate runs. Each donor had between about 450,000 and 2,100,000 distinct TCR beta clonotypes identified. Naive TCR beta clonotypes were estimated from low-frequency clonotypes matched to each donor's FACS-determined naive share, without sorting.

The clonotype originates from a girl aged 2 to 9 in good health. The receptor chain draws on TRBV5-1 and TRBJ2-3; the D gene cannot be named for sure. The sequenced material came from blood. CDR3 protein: CASRSTFTDTQYF. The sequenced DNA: TGCGCCAGCAGGTCCACATTCACAGATACGCAGTATTTT.